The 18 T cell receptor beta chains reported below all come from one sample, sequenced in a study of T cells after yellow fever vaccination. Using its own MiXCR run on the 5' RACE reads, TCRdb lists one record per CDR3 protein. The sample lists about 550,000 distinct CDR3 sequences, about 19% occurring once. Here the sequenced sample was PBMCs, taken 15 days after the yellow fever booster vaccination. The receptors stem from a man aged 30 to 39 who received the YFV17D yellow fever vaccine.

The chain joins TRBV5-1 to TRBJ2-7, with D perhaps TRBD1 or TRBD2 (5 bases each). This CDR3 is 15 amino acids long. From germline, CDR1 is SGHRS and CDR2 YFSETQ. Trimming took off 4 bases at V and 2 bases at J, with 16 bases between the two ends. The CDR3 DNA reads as TGCGCCAGCAGCGTAGACGGGGACCTAACCTACGAGCAGTACTTC. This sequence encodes CASSVDGDLTYEQYF.

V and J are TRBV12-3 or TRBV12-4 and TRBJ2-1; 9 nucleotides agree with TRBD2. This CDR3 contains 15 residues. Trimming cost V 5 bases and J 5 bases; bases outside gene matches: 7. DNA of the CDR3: TGTGCCAGCAGTACCCGGACTAGCGCGCACAATGAGCAGTTCTTC. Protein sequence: CASSTRTSAHNEQFF.

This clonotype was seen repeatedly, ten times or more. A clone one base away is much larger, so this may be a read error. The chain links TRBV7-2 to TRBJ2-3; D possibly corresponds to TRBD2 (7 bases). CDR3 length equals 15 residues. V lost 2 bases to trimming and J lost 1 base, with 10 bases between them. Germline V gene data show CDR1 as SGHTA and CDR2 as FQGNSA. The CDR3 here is CASSLRGARTDTQYF. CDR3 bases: TGTGCCAGCAGCTTACGGGGGGCTCGCACAGATACGCAGTATTTT.

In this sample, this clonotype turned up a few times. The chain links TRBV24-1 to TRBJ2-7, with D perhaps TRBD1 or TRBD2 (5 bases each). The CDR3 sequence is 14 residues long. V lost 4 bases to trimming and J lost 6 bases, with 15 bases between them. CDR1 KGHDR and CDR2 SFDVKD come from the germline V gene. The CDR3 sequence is CATSDRDGSPEQYF. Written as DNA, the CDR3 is TGTGCCACCAGTGACCGGGACGGCAGCCCCGAGCAGTACTTC.

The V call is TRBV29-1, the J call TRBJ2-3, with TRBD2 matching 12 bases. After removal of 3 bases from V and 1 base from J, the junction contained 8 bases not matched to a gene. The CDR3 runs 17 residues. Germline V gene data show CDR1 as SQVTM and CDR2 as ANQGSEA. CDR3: CSVDGRLAGVGTDTQYF. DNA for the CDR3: TGCAGCGTTGACGGTCGACTAGCGGGAGTCGGCACAGATACGCAGTATTTT.

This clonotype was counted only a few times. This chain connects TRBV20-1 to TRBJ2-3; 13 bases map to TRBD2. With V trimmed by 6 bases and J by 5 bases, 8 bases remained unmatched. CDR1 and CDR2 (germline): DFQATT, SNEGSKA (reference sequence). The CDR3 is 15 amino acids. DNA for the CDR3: TGCAGTGCGAGGGGGACTAGCGGGACTCAAGATACGCAGTATTTT. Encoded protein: CSARGTSGTQDTQYF.

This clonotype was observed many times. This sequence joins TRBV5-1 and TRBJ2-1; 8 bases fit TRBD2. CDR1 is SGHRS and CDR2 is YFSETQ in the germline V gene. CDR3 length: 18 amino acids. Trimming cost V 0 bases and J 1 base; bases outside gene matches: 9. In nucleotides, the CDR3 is TGCGCCAGCAGCTTGGAGCTTACTAGCGGACCTTCCTACAATGAGCAGTTCTTC. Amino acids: CASSLELTSGPSYNEQFF.

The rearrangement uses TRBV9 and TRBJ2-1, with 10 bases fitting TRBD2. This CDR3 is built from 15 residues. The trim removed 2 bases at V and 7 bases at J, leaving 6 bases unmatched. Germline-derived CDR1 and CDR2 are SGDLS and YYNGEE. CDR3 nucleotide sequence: TGTGCCAGCAGCGTGAGCGGGAGGGTAGGTAATGAGCAGTTCTTC. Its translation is CASSVSGRVGNEQFF. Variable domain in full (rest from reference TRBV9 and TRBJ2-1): DSGVTQTPKHLITATGQRVTLRCSPRSGDLSVYWYQQSLDQGLQFLIQYYNGEERAKGNILERFSAQQFPDLHSELNLSSLELGDSALYFCASSVSGRVGNEQFFGPGTRLTVL.

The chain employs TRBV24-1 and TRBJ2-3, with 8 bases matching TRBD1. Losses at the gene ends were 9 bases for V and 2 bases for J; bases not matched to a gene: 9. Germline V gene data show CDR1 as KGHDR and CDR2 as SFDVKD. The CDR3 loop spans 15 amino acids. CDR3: CATEEGDRFTDTQYF. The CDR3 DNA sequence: TGTGCCACCGAGGAAGGGGACAGGTTCACAGATACGCAGTATTTT.

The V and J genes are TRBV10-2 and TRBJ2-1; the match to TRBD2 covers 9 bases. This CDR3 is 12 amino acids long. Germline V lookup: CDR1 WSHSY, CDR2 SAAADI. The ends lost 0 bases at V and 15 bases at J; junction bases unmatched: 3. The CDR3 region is CASSESLAGPFF. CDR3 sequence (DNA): TGCGCCAGCAGTGAGTCTCTAGCGGGACCGTTCTTC.

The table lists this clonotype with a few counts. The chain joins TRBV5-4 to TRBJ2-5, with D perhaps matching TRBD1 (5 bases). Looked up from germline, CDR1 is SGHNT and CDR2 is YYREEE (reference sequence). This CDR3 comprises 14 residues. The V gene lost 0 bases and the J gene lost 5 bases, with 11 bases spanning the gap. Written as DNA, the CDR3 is TGTGCCAGCAGCTTGGCACAGGCCGCGGAGACCCAGTACTTC. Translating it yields CASSLAQAAETQYF.

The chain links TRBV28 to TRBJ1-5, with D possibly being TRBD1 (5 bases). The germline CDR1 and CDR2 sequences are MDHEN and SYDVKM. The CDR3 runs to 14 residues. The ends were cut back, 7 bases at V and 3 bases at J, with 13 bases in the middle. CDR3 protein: CASTPGGTNQPQHF. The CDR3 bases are TGTGCCAGCACCCCTGGGGGGACCAATCAGCCCCAGCATTTT.

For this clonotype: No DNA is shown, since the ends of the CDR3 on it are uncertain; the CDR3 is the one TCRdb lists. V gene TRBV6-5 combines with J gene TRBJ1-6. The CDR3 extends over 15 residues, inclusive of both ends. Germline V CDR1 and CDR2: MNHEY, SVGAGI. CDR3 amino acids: CASSTSVRSNSPLHF.

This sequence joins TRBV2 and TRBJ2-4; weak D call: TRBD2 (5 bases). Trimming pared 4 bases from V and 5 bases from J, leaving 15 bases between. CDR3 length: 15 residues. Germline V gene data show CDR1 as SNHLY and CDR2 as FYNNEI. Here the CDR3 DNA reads TGTGCCAGCAGTGGTCCGCTCAGCGGAGAAAACATTCAGTACTTC. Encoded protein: CASSGPLSGENIQYF.

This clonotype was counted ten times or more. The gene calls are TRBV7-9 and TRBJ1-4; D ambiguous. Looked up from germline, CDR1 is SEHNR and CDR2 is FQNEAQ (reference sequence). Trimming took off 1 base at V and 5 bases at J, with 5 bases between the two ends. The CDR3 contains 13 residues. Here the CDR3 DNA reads TGTGCCAGCAGCTTAGGTGGGAATGAAAAACTGTTTTTT. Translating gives CASSLGGNEKLFF.

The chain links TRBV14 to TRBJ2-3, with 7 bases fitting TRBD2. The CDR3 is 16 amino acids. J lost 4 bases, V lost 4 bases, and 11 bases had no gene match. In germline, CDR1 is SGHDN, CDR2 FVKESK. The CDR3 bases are TGTGCCAGCAGCCCAGTAGGCGGGAGCCTCTCAGATACGCAGTATTTT. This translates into CASSPVGGSLSDTQYF.

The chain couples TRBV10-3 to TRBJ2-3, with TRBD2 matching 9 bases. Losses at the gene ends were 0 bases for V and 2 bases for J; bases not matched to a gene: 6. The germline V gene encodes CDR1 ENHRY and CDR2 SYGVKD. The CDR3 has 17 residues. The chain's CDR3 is CAISESGAGGTTDTQYF. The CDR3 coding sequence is TGTGCCATCAGTGAGTCGGGCGCGGGAGGGACCACAGATACGCAGTATTTT.

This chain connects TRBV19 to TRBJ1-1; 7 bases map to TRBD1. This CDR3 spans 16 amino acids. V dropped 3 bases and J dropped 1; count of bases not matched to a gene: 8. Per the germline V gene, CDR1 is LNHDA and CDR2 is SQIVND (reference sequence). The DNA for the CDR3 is TGTGCCAGTAGTATCCTCGGGACAGCAGGGAACACTGAAGCTTTCTTT. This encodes CASSILGTAGNTEAFF.